This paragraph covers one TCR beta chain sequence. Its antigen remains unidentified. Sequencing was performed with immunoSEQ multiplex PCR; in TCRdb, only in-frame clones are kept and a portion is missing. The table shows about 66,000 clones, with 80% to 95% occurring only once. This sample was taken from a study of T cell responses to AZD1222 COVID-19 vaccine. General study findings and limits: Females outnumbered males among donors, who were mostly white British; clonal diversity was possibly underestimated. Regions left unmutated in variants are reportedly the target of nearly half of spike-specific TCRs.

The ends were cut back, 5 bases at V and 0 bases at J, with 11 bases in the middle. Germline lookup yields CDR1 LNHDA and CDR2 SQIVND (reference sequence). The length of the CDR3 is 15 residues. The receptor's source is an adult who received the MenACWY meningococcal vaccine as a control. This chain links TRBV19 with TRBJ1-5, with a possible D match to TRBD1 (6 bases). Material: peripheral blood, obtained 28 days after the second dose of the MenACWY control vaccine. In nucleotides, the CDR3 is TGTGCCAGTAGTCTGACAGGACCTAGCAATCAGCCCCAGCATTTT. Amino acids: CASSLTGPSNQPQHF.